This T cell receptor beta chain was identified during a study of T cell responses to AZD1222 COVID-19 vaccine. The protocol was immunoSEQ multiplex PCR, while the TCRdb copy is restricted to in-frame clones and leaves out a portion. The table lists about 130,000 clones, about 92% of them singletons. There are 14 residues in the CDR3. Germline V gene lookup returns CDR1 MNHEY and CDR2 SVGEGT. V dropped 3 bases and J dropped 7 bases, with 13 bases sitting between them. This sample comprised peripheral blood, obtained on day 0 of AZD1222 vaccination. The gene calls are TRBV6-2 or TRBV6-3 and TRBJ2-1; D may be TRBD1 (6 bases). The sequence was obtained from an adult in good health. The CDR3 loop is CASSYTRGWNEQFF. CDR3 in DNA: TGTGCCAGCAGTTATACCAGGGGCTGGAATGAGCAGTTCTTC.